One sample yielded the 27 T cell receptor beta chains listed below, sequenced in a study of blood T cell repertoires in COVID-19. Here immunoSEQ multiplex PCR was the method, and the copy in TCRdb shows in-frame clones only, minus some. The data hold under 150,000 clones, with more than 75% observed a single time. Sequencing used peripheral blood. Receptor source: a man aged 60 to 69 with COVID-19, enrolled during active disease.

This clone was observed a handful of times. The chain carries TRBV28 and TRBJ2-7; D is unclear. V lost 2 bases and J 5 bases, leaving 7 bases between the germline ends. Germline CDR1 MDHEN, CDR2 SYDVKM. The CDR3 has 12 amino acids. CDR3 sequence: CASSLIIDEQYF. Written as DNA, the CDR3 is TGTGCCAGCAGTTTAATTATTGACGAGCAGTACTTC. Using reference TRBV28 and TRBJ2-7 for the parts outside the CDR3, the full variable domain is DVKVTQSSRYLVKRTGEKVFLECVQDMDHENMFWYRQDPGLGLRLIYFSYDVKMKEKGDIPEGYSVSREKKERFSLILESASTNQTSMYLCASSLIIDEQYFGPGTRLTVT.

This chain connects TRBV30 to TRBJ2-2; no definite D call. CDR3 length equals 12 residues. Trimming pared 2 bases from V and 3 bases from J, leaving 4 bases between. The V gene's germline CDR1 is GTSNPN and CDR2 SVGIG (reference sequence). Here the CDR3 reads CAWSHDTGELFF. Written as DNA, the CDR3 is TGTGCCTGGAGTCATGACACCGGGGAGCTGTTTTTT. The complete variable domain, with remaining parts taken from reference TRBV30 and TRBJ2-2, reads SQTIHQWPATLVQPVGSPLSLECTVEGTSNPNLYWYRQAAGRGLQLLFYSVGIGQISSEVPQNLSASRPQDRQFILSSKKLLLSDSGFYLCAWSHDTGELFFGEGSRLTVL.

This clone was observed once. The rearrangement uses TRBV7-2 and TRBJ1-3; possibly TRBD1 for D (5 bases). Per the germline V gene, CDR1 is SGHTA and CDR2 is FQGNSA. V lost 1 base and J lost 2, with 9 bases in between. The CDR3 covers 15 residues. The CDR3 DNA sequence: TGTGCCAGCAGCTTAGAAGGGGAAGCTGGAAACACCATATATTTT. Translating it yields CASSLEGEAGNTIYF. Together with reference TRBV7-2 and TRBJ1-3, the CDR3 gives the full variable domain: GAGVSQSPSNKVTEKGKDVELRCDPISGHTALYWYRQSLGQGLEFLIYFQGNSAPDKSGLPSDRFSAERTGGSVSTLTIQRTQQEDSAVYLCASSLEGEAGNTIYFGEGSWLTVV.

The chain employs TRBV4-2 and TRBJ1-1; a possible D gene is TRBD1 (5 bases). The CDR3 extends over 14 amino acids. The V gene lost 0 bases and the J gene lost 5 bases, with 10 bases spanning the gap. Germline-derived CDR1 and CDR2 are LGHNA and YNFKEQ. The chain's CDR3 is CASSQDGRGTEAFF. CDR3 nucleotides: TGTGCCAGCAGCCAAGATGGGAGGGGAACTGAAGCTTTCTTT.

CDR3 nucleotide sequence: TGTGCCAGCAGCCGGGACAGGGGGAACTATGGCTACACCTTC. Amino acid sequence: CASSRDRGNYGYTF. The V call is TRBV6-5, the J call TRBJ1-2; TRBD1 agrees at 11 bases. Germline CDR1 and CDR2: MNHEY and SVGAGI. The V gene end was trimmed by 6 bases and the J gene end by 2 bases; junction bases not matched to a gene: 2. CDR3 size: 14 residues.

This chain connects TRBV9 to TRBJ2-3; 8 bases fit TRBD2. V lost 0 bases, J lost 11 bases, and 11 bases stayed unmatched. The CDR3 covers 15 residues. CDR1 is SGDLS and CDR2 is YYNGEE in the germline V gene. The CDR3 protein is CASSVEVSGVLMQYF. CDR3 nucleotide sequence: TGTGCCAGCAGCGTAGAGGTTAGCGGGGTTCTGATGCAGTATTTT.

This clone showed up just a few times. The CDR3 loop is CASSLTGPYEQYF. In DNA form, the CDR3 reads TGTGCCAGCAGCTTGACAGGGCCCTACGAGCAGTACTTC. The V and J genes are TRBV5-4 and TRBJ2-7; tentatively, D is TRBD1 (6 bases). With 1 base removed from V and 2 bases from J, the gap between germline ends came to 7 bases. CDR3 length: 13 residues. The germline V gene has CDR1 SGHNT and CDR2 YYREEE (reference sequence). Filled out from reference TRBV5-4 and TRBJ2-7, the complete variable domain reads ETGVTQSPTHLIKTRGQQVTLRCSSQSGHNTVSWYQQALGQGPQFIFQYYREEENGRGNFPPRFSGLQFPNYSSELNVNALELDDSALYLCASSLTGPYEQYFGPGTRLTVT.

V usage is TRBV15 and J usage is TRBJ2-3; D possibly corresponds to TRBD2 (6 bases). This CDR3 contains 18 residues. V dropped 0 bases and J dropped 5 bases, with 21 bases sitting between them. Germline CDR1 is LNHNV and CDR2 is YYDKDF (reference sequence). The CDR3 region has the DNA TGTGCCACCAGCAGAGATATTCGGATGGGGCGGGAAGTAGATACGCAGTATTTT. Protein: CATSRDIRMGREVDTQYF.

Only one count was recorded for this clone. The CDR3 region is CSVGQGNYGYTF. The CDR3 DNA reads TGCAGCGTTGGACAGGGAAACTATGGCTACACCTTC. The gene calls are TRBV29-1 and TRBJ1-2; 7 nucleotides agree with TRBD1. V trimming: 4 bases; J trimming: 2 bases; junction bases outside the gene matches: 1. The germline gives CDR1 SQVTM, CDR2 ANQGSEA. The CDR3 is 12 residues long.

In this sample, this clone turned up once. The V gene is TRBV10-2, the J gene TRBJ2-5; the match to TRBD2 covers 14 bases. Unmatched junction bases numbered 11, after V lost 0 bases and J lost 5 bases. The CDR3 runs 19 residues. Germline V gives CDR1 WSHSY, CDR2 SAAADI. CDR3 loop: CASSESGLAGDPPRETQYF. DNA for the CDR3: TGCGCCAGCAGTGAGTCGGGACTAGCGGGAGACCCCCCTAGGGAGACCCAGTACTTC.

The CDR3, as DNA: TGTGCCAGCGGCTACGGGACAGGGGTAAAGACCCAGTACTTC. Translation gives CASGYGTGVKTQYF. J is TRBJ2-5 and V is TRBV14, with TRBD1 identical over 10 bases. After removal of 8 bases from V and 6 bases from J, the junction contained 9 bases not matched to a gene. This CDR3 comprises 14 residues. The germline V gene encodes CDR1 SGHDN and CDR2 FVKESK. Full variable domain (outside the CDR3, taken from reference TRBV14 and TRBJ2-5): EAGVTQFPSHSVIEKGQTVTLRCDPISGHDNLYWYRRVMGKEIKFLLHFVKESKQDESGMPNNRFLAERTGGTYSTLKVQPAELEDSGVYFCASGYGTGVKTQYFGPGTRLLVL.

This chain joins TRBV30 and TRBJ2-6; TRBD2 aligns across 7 bases. Germline V gene sequence: CDR1 GTSNPN, CDR2 SVGIG (reference sequence). The CDR3 extends over 15 amino acids. The trim removed 5 bases at V and 0 bases at J, leaving 4 bases unmatched. CDR3 nucleotide sequence: TGTGCCTGGGCTAGCGGAAGCTCTGGGGCCAACGTCCTGACTTTC. Encoded protein: CAWASGSSGANVLTF.

This rearrangement joins TRBV30 to TRBJ2-2; no clear D. The CDR3 consists of 15 residues. V was cut by 0 bases and J by 5 bases, with 13 bases left in between. Germline V gene lookup returns CDR1 GTSNPN and CDR2 SVGIG (reference sequence). This chain's CDR3 is CAWSVPVPRTGELFF. In DNA form, the CDR3 reads TGTGCCTGGAGTGTACCGGTCCCCAGGACCGGGGAGCTGTTTTTT.

The chain couples TRBV2 to TRBJ2-7, with D possibly matching TRBD1 (5 bases). Deletions cut 9 bases from V and 2 bases from J, with 17 bases between. CDR3 length: 14 residues. Germline V gene lookup returns CDR1 SNHLY and CDR2 FYNNEI. The chain's CDR3 is CARTPQGSPYEQYF. The CDR3 bases are TGTGCCAGGACCCCCCAGGGATCCCCCTACGAGCAGTACTTC. Complete variable domain (other parts from reference TRBV2 and TRBJ2-7): EPEVTQTPSHQVTQMGQEVILRCVPISNHLYFYWYRQILGQKVEFLVSFYNNEISEKSEIFDDQFSVERPDGSNFTLKIRSTKLEDSAMYFCARTPQGSPYEQYFGPGTRLTVT.

The rearrangement uses TRBV7-3 and TRBJ2-3; 10 nucleotides line up with TRBD2. This CDR3 has 20 residues. In germline, CDR1 is SGHTA, CDR2 FQGTGA. J lost 3 bases, V lost 5 bases, and 20 bases had no gene match. The CDR3 region is CASSTGTAGGPWGVTDTQYF. The CDR3 DNA sequence: TGTGCCAGCAGCACTGGGACAGCGGGAGGGCCTTGGGGTGTGACAGATACGCAGTATTTT.

This clone was counted only a few times. The chain joins TRBV4-2 to TRBJ2-5; 11 nucleotides match TRBD2. V shed 4 bases, J shed 1 base, and the junction held 8 bases outside the gene matches. Germline-derived CDR1 and CDR2 are LGHNA and YNFKEQ. This CDR3 is built from 17 residues. DNA of the CDR3: TGTGCCAGCAGCCTACTCTTTAGCGGGAGGGGCCAAGAGACCCAGTACTTC. The encoded protein is CASSLLFSGRGQETQYF.

The chain uses TRBV6-1 and TRBJ2-7; maybe TRBD2 (5 bases). The length of the CDR3 is 16 residues. Trimming left V 2 bases short and J 2 bases short, with 16 bases between. CDR1 and CDR2 (germline): MNHNS, SASEGT. CDR3 loop: CASSELVVALTYEQYF. DNA of the CDR3: TGTGCCAGCAGTGAACTTGTGGTAGCGCTAACCTACGAGCAGTACTTC.

This clone was counted once. The rearrangement links TRBV5-1 to TRBJ1-4, with a tentative D call TRBD1 (5 bases). There are 16 residues in the CDR3. Germline V gene data show CDR1 as SGHRS and CDR2 as YFSETQ. Deletions cut 1 base from V and 1 base from J, with 11 bases between. In DNA form, the CDR3 reads TGCGCCAGCAGCTTGTCGGGGAGGGGAACTAATGAAAAACTGTTTTTT. It yields the protein CASSLSGRGTNEKLFF.

V usage is TRBV7-9 and J usage is TRBJ1-6, with 10 bases aligning to TRBD1. The CDR3 has 15 residues. The V segment lost 5 bases and the J segment 5 bases; nucleotides outside the gene matches: 3. The germline gives CDR1 SEHNR, CDR2 FQNEAQ (reference sequence). The CDR3 region is CASSAGTGDNSPLHF. For the CDR3, the DNA is TGTGCCAGCAGCGCCGGGACAGGGGATAATTCACCCCTCCACTTT.

The chain links TRBV7-3 to TRBJ2-6; maybe TRBD2 (5 bases). The CDR3 has 16 amino acids. Germline lookup yields CDR1 SGHTA and CDR2 FQGTGA. Deletions cut 4 bases from V and 1 base from J, with 11 bases between. The CDR3: CASSSGGVSGANVLTF. CDR3 DNA: TGTGCCAGCAGCTCAGGAGGAGTTTCTGGGGCCAACGTCCTGACTTTC.

The chain uses TRBV10-1 and TRBJ1-6; no clear D. This CDR3 spans 12 amino acids. Germline V gene lookup returns CDR1 WNHNN and CDR2 SYGVQD (reference sequence). The V gene lost 7 bases and the J gene lost 8 bases, with 9 bases spanning the gap. The CDR3 loop is CASTDGDSPLHF. The CDR3 coding sequence is TGCGCCAGCACCGACGGGGATTCACCCCTCCACTTT.

This chain joins TRBV19 and TRBJ2-2; D perhaps matches TRBD2 (5 bases). This CDR3 is 14 amino acids long. CDR1 is LNHDA and CDR2 is SQIVND in the germline V gene (reference sequence). V was cut by 1 base and J by 4 bases, with 7 bases left in between. The CDR3 nucleotides are TGTGCCAGTAGTATAGTAGCGTCCACCGGGGAGCTGTTTTTT. As protein: CASSIVASTGELFF.

This clone occurred once. This sequence joins TRBV28 and TRBJ2-7, with 10 nucleotides matching TRBD1. The CDR3 has 15 amino acids. J lost 3 bases, V lost 1 base, and 3 bases had no gene match. CDR1 is MDHEN and CDR2 is SYDVKM in the germline V gene. The CDR3, as DNA: TGTGCCAGCAGTTTATTCGGACAGGGGGGCTACGAGCAGTACTTC. This sequence encodes CASSLFGQGGYEQYF.

J is TRBJ1-3 and V is TRBV7-9; a possible D gene is TRBD1 (5 bases). Germline loops: CDR1 SEHNR, CDR2 FQNEAQ (reference sequence). V was clipped by 3 bases and J by 1 base, with 10 bases between them. The CDR3 is made up of 15 amino acids. The CDR3 sequence: CASSFGGLSGNTIYF. The CDR3 nucleotides are TGTGCCAGCAGCTTTGGGGGGTTATCTGGAAACACCATATATTTT. The variable domain in full, completed from reference TRBV7-9 and TRBJ1-3, reads DTGVSQNPRHKITKRGQNVTFRCDPISEHNRLYWYRQTLGQGPEFLTYFQNEAQLEKSRLLSDRFSAERPKGSFSTLEIQRTEQGDSAMYLCASSFGGLSGNTIYFGEGSWLTVV.

A single count supports this clone. The genes are TRBV3-1 (or the pseudogene TRBV3-2) and TRBJ2-1; 10 bases align to TRBD1. This CDR3 is built from 15 residues. Unmatched junction bases numbered 5, after V lost 7 bases and J lost 2 bases. Germline V CDR1 and CDR2: LGHDT, YNNKEL (reference sequence). CDR3 nucleotide sequence: TGTGCCAGCACCCAGGACAGGGGGACCTACAATGAGCAGTTCTTC. Protein: CASTQDRGTYNEQFF.

The chain combines TRBV6-5 with TRBJ2-2; 10 bases are a match to TRBD2. This CDR3 spans 16 amino acids. The V and J ends lost 2 bases and 6 bases, in that order; junction bases with no gene match: 6. CDR1 MNHEY and CDR2 SVGAGI come from the germline V gene. The CDR3: CASSYALAGDSGELFF. The CDR3 DNA reads as TGTGCCAGCAGTTACGCGCTAGCGGGAGACTCCGGGGAGCTGTTTTTT.

The chain is built from TRBV2 and TRBJ2-7; 8 bases agree with TRBD2. Per the germline V gene, CDR1 is SNHLY and CDR2 is FYNNEI. The CDR3 length is 15 residues. Trimming removed 6 bases from V and 2 bases from J; junction bases left unmatched: 9. The CDR3 region has the DNA TGTGCCAGCAGCGCAGCGGCGGGGGGAACCTACGAGCAGTACTTC. Its protein product is CASSAAAGGTYEQYF.